This is a list of T cell receptor beta chains from one sample in a study of metastatic and nonmetastatic thyroid tumors. TCRdb re-called clones via MiXCR from the PCR reads. Of approximately 28,000 clones detected, around 14% appear once; the ten largest clones hold approximately 14%. The sample was blood. The receptors shown here come from a male donor with papillary thyroid cancer or a benign thyroid nodule (not recorded which). Some clones in this sample may be carry-over from other donors' samples. Each CDR3 is given with its conserved first and last residue. D genes are given only for firm matches. A clone size is listed for some rows: how often the clone was seen (once, few, many), or a class if it is expanded.

abundance,d_gene,j_gene,v_gene,CDR3nt,CDR3aa
many,.,TRBJ2-7,TRBV25-1,TGTGCCAGCAGTGAATTTGGGTCCTACGAGCAGTACTTC,CASSEFGSYEQYF
.,TRBD1,TRBJ1-5,TRBV2,TGTGCCAGCAGGGCACAGGGGGATGGCAATCAGCCCCAGCATTTT,CASRAQGDGNQPQHF
many,.,TRBJ2-1,TRBV12-5,TGTGCTAGTGGTTTCAATGAGCAGTTCTTC,CASGFNEQFF
many,.,TRBJ2-1,TRBV3-1,TGTGCCAGCAGCCCCCTCGGGACGGTTTACAATGAGCAGTTCTTC,CASSPLGTVYNEQFF
medium-sized,TRBD1,TRBJ2-2,TRBV6-1,TGTGCCAGCAGTCTTCAGGGGGTCGGGGAGCTGTTTTTT,CASSLQGVGELFF
many,.,TRBJ2-2,TRBV6-1,TGTGCCAGCAGTTCCGGACTTTCGAACACCGGGGAGCTGTTTTTT,CASSSGLSNTGELFF
many,.,TRBJ2-5,TRBV2,TGTGCCAGCATGGAAAAAGTGGCCCAGTACTTC,CASMEKVAQYF
few,.,TRBJ1-3,TRBV6-1,TGTGCCAGCATGGTCGGTGGAAACACCATATATTTT,CASMVGGNTIYF
few,TRBD1,TRBJ2-1,TRBV12-3/TRBV12-4,TGTGCCAGCAGTTCACCAACCGGGACAGGGTACAATGAGCAGTTCTTC,CASSSPTGTGYNEQFF
few,TRBD2,TRBJ2-3,TRBV12-3/TRBV12-4,TGTGCCAGCAGTTTCCCACACCGCGCCGGGACTAGCGGGAGGTCCCCCACAGATACGCAGTATTTT,CASSFPHRAGTSGRSPTDTQYF
many,.,TRBJ2-2,TRBV25-1,TGTGCCAGCAGCCTAAAGGCGCTCAGGTCTGGCACCGGGGAGCTGTTTTTT,CASSLKALRSGTGELFF
many,.,TRBJ2-7,TRBV5-1,TGCGCCAGCAGCTTGGTTCCCGGGAACTACGAGCAGTACTTC,CASSLVPGNYEQYF
.,.,TRBJ1-5,TRBV27,TGTGCCAGCAGTTTACTCGCCGGGGGCAATCAGCCCCAGCATTTT,CASSLLAGGNQPQHF
medium-sized,.,TRBJ2-1,TRBV5-1,TGCGCCAGCAGCTTAACGGCTTCGGAGGATGAGCAGTTCTTC,CASSLTASEDEQFF
many,TRBD2,TRBJ2-1,TRBV6-4,TGTGCCAGCAGTGACTCAGCGGGGGGGAATGAGCAGTTCTTC,CASSDSAGGNEQFF
once,TRBD2,TRBJ2-1,TRBV19,TGTGCCAGTAGTATAGATCCCCCCCGGATTTGGACTAGCGGGAGATCTTCCTACAATGAGCAGTTCTTC,CASSIDPPRIWTSGRSSYNEQFF
.,TRBD2,TRBJ2-1,TRBV11-1,TGTGCCAGCAGCCCACGACTAGCGGGGGGACCGGGAAATGATCAGTTCTTC,CASSPRLAGGPGNDQFF
many,TRBD2,TRBJ2-2,TRBV6-1,TGTGCCAGCAGTGAAGGGACTAGCGCCGGGGAGCTGTTTTTT,CASSEGTSAGELFF
many,.,TRBJ1-1,TRBV6-2/TRBV6-3,TGTGCCAGCAGTTCGGAACCCCGCGGACGGGGAGGGAACACTGAAGCTTTCTTT,CASSSEPRGRGGNTEAFF
many,TRBD1,TRBJ1-1,TRBV10-2,TGCGCCAGCATACTTGACAGGGGCGGCGGTGAAGCTTTCTTT,CASILDRGGGEAFF
many,.,TRBJ1-5,TRBV12-3/TRBV12-4,TGTGCCAGCAGTTTACAGGGAAACGGCAATCAGCCCCAGCATTTT,CASSLQGNGNQPQHF
many,.,TRBJ2-2,TRBV7-2,TGTGCCAGCAGCTTCGGCTCCTATGAGGGGGAGCTGTTTTTT,CASSFGSYEGELFF
many,.,TRBJ2-4,TRBV27,TGTGCCAGCAGTTCCCAGGGTTCCAAAAACATTCAGTACTTC,CASSSQGSKNIQYF
many,.,TRBJ2-2,TRBV5-1,TGCGCCAGCCGCCGTTCTGGGGCGGGGACCAACACCGGGGAGCTGTTTTTT,CASRRSGAGTNTGELFF
.,.,TRBJ1-5,TRBV2,TGTGCCAGCAGAGGATCATGGTTGAGGAATCAGCCCCAGCATTTT,CASRGSWLRNQPQHF
.,.,TRBJ2-7,TRBV4-1,TGCGCCAGCAGCCAAGAGCCCGGCAGGGGATACGAGCAGTACTTC,CASSQEPGRGYEQYF
.,TRBD2,TRBJ2-1,TRBV6-4,TGTGCCAGCAGTGACTGGACTAGCTACAATGAGCAGTCCTTC,CASSDWTSYNEQSF
once,.,TRBJ2-7,TRBV5-1,TGCGCCAGCAGCTTGTCAGGTGTTTCCCTCGAGCAGTACTTC,CASSLSGVSLEQYF
many,TRBD2,TRBJ2-3,TRBV6-5,TGTGCCAGCAGTTACTCGGCAGCGGGGGGCACAGATACGCAGTATTTT,CASSYSAAGGTDTQYF
many,.,TRBJ2-7,TRBV30,TGTGCCTCCCGGTGGTGGGGGGAGCAGTACTTC,CASRWWGEQYF
many,.,TRBJ2-7,TRBV6-4,TGTGCCAGTAGGGGCCCTCAGGGCGAGCAGTACTTC,CASRGPQGEQYF
many,.,TRBJ1-4,TRBV12-3/TRBV12-4,TGTGCCAGCAGTTTAGTGAGAGGTCTAGATGAAAAACTGTTTTTT,CASSLVRGLDEKLFF
many,.,TRBJ2-5,TRBV5-1,TGCGCCAGCAGCTTGCCAGGGGCAGAGACCCAGTACTTC,CASSLPGAETQYF
medium-sized,.,TRBJ2-7,TRBV24-1,TGTGCCACCAGTGATTTGTCAGGGGGGATCTCCTACGAGCAGTACTTC,CATSDLSGGISYEQYF
.,.,TRBJ1-1,TRBV5-1,TGCGCCAGCAGCTCGGGGAGCATGAACACTGAAGCTTTCTTT,CASSSGSMNTEAFF
.,.,TRBJ1-5,TRBV2,TGTGCCAGCAGTCTTAATCAGCCCCAGCATTTT,CASSLNQPQHF
many,.,TRBJ1-5,TRBV2,TGTGCCAGCAACGGGGAGGGATGGGGCAATCAGCCCCAGCATTTT,CASNGEGWGNQPQHF
many,.,TRBJ2-1,TRBV11-2,TGTGCCAGCAGCTTGGCCCTTTACAATGAGCAGTTCTTC,CASSLALYNEQFF
many,.,TRBJ1-2,TRBV16,TGTGCCAGCAGCCACGGGGAGGCAGCTTCTAACTATGGCTACACCTTC,CASSHGEAASNYGYTF
many,TRBD2,TRBJ2-7,TRBV2,TGTGCCAGCAGACCTCTAGCGGAGACCACCTACGAGCAGTACTTC,CASRPLAETTYEQYF
many,.,TRBJ2-5,TRBV30,TGTGCCTGGGGGGTTGGGGGTTCCCAGTACTTC,CAWGVGGSQYF
.,.,TRBJ1-1,TRBV11-2,TGTGCCAGCAGCTTAGATAGGACAGCGAACACTGAAGCTTTCTTT,CASSLDRTANTEAFF
.,TRBD1,TRBJ2-7,TRBV20-1,TGCAGTGCTACCCACCCTGCGGGACAGGGTATCTACGAGCAGTACTTC,CSATHPAGQGIYEQYF
many,TRBD1,TRBJ1-2,TRBV24-1,TGTGCCACCAGTGATCCCGCCAGCGGACAGGGCGACGGAGATGGCTACACCTTC,CATSDPASGQGDGDGYTF
many,TRBD2,TRBJ2-7,TRBV2,TGTGCCAGCAGGCAGCGGGAGGGCGGCTACGAGCAGTACTTC,CASRQREGGYEQYF
.,TRBD2,TRBJ2-5,TRBV20-1,TGCAGTGCTAGATGGCGGGGGGGTGTTTTCCAAGAGACCCAGTACTTC,CSARWRGGVFQETQYF
many,.,TRBJ2-2,TRBV12-3/TRBV12-4,TGTGCCAGCAGTTCCCCTGCTGGGCTGTTTTTT,CASSSPAGLFF
.,.,TRBJ2-5,TRBV19,TGTGCCAGTAGTATCGGCCAGGGGTCCGAGACCCAGTACTTC,CASSIGQGSETQYF
many,TRBD1,TRBJ1-4,TRBV6-1,TGTGCCAGCAGTGAGGGACAGGGGACTAATGAAAAACTGTTTTTT,CASSEGQGTNEKLFF
.,.,TRBJ1-6,TRBV30,TGTGCCTGGAGTGTCTCTCTTTGGAGGGAAAATTCACCCCTCCACTTT,CAWSVSLWRENSPLHF
many,TRBD1,TRBJ1-5,TRBV16,TGTGCCAGCAGCCAAAACCCAACAGGGGGCGGTCAGCCCCAGCATTTT,CASSQNPTGGGQPQHF
many,.,TRBJ1-1,TRBV29-1,TGCAGCGTGGCGAGAAACCCCGGGAACACTGAAGCTTTCTTT,CSVARNPGNTEAFF
.,TRBD2,TRBJ2-3,TRBV11-2,TGTGCCAGCAGCTGGCCCACTAATAGCGGGGGGGCCATATATACGCAGTATTTT,CASSWPTNSGGAIYTQYF
many,TRBD2,TRBJ2-3,TRBV3-1,TGTGCCAGCAGCCAAGATCTGGAGCGGGGTGTTACGCAGTATTTT,CASSQDLERGVTQYF
.,.,TRBJ1-2,TRBV28,TGTGCCAGCAGTTCGCAGGAGTATGGCTACACCTTC,CASSSQEYGYTF
many,TRBD1,TRBJ2-7,TRBV6-1,TGTGCCAGCAGCCAGGGGGCAGAGCAGTACTTC,CASSQGAEQYF
many,.,TRBJ2-7,TRBV7-9,TGTGCCAGCAGCTTAGTTGACCAGGGTGGGTACGAGCAGTACTTC,CASSLVDQGGYEQYF
many,.,TRBJ2-2,TRBV12-3/TRBV12-4,TGTGCCAGCAGGGAAGGAGTCGGGGAGCTGTTTTTT,CASREGVGELFF
.,.,TRBJ2-1,TRBV5-4,TGTGCCAGCAGTTTTGACTCACGGAGCTCCTACAATGAGCAGTTCTTC,CASSFDSRSSYNEQFF
.,.,TRBJ2-3,TRBV5-1,TGCGCCAGCAGCTTCACAGTCCTTACTCGCACAGATACGCAGTATTTT,CASSFTVLTRTDTQYF